The 2 T cell receptor beta chains below come from one sample, sequenced in a study of radiation and T cells in renal cell carcinoma. Time point: blood 2 weeks post-SBRT. Treatment meaning: 15 Gy SBRT to primary tumor, nephrectomy 4 weeks later. Method: immunoSEQ multiplex PCR; TCRdb's copy keeps in-frame clones and lacks some. The sample records 100,000 to 150,000 clones, around 81% being singletons. This material consisted of blood, taken from a patient whose treatment included radiotherapy and nephrectomy. These receptors came from a man aged 45-65 years with renal cell carcinoma.

This clone appeared once. The genes are TRBV14 and TRBJ2-2, with D perhaps matching TRBD1 or TRBD2 (5 bases each). In germline, CDR1 is SGHDN, CDR2 FVKESK. V lost 2 bases to trimming and J lost 3 bases, with 10 bases between them. The CDR3 is 15 amino acids. CDR3 region: CASSQWGGHTGELFF. The CDR3, as DNA: TGTGCCAGCAGCCAATGGGGCGGGCACACCGGGGAGCTGTTTTTT.

This clone has more than one count but fewer than ten. The gene calls are TRBV2 and TRBJ2-5, with 7 nucleotides matching TRBD1. There are 14 residues in the CDR3. Germline values: CDR1 SNHLY, CDR2 FYNNEI. Germline trimming cut 5 bases from V and 3 bases from J; bases unmatched to any gene: 6. The CDR3 sequence is CASSRAGTEETQYF. Written as DNA, the CDR3 is TGTGCCAGCAGTAGGGCAGGGACAGAAGAGACCCAGTACTTC.